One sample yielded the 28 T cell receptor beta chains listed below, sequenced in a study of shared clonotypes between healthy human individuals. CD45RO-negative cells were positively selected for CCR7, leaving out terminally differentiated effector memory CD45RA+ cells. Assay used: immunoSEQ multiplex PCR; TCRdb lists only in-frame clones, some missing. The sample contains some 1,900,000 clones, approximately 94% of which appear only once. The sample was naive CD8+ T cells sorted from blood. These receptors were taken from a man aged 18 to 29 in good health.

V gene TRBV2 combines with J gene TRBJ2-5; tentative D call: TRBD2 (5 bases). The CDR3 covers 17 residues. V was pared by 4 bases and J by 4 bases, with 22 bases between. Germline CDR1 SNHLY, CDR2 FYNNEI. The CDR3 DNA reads TGTGCCAGCAGTGGAGTGTTTAGTACCCCCGGAGGAGAGACCCAGTACTTC. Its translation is CASSGVFSTPGGETQYF.

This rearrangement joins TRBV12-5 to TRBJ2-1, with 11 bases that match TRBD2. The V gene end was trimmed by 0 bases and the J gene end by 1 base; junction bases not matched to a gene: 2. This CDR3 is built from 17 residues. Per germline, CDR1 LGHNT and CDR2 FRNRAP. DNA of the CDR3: TGTGCTAGTGGTTTGGTCCCTAGCGGGGGGTCCTACAATGAGCAGTTCTTC. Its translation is CASGLVPSGGSYNEQFF.

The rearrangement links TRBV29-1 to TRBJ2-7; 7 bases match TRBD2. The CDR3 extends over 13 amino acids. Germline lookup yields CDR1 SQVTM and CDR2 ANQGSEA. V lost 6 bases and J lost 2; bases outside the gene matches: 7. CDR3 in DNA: TGCAGCGTCCGCCTAGCGGAAACCTACGAGCAGTACTTC. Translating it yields CSVRLAETYEQYF.

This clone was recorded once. The CDR3 is CASSPTSGITNEKLFF. CDR3 in DNA: TGTGCCAGCAGCCCCACCAGTGGAATAACTAATGAAAAACTGTTTTTT. The chain carries TRBV6-6 and TRBJ1-4; D gene unclear. This CDR3 is built from 16 residues. Germline CDR1 reads MNHNY; CDR2 reads SVGAGI (reference sequence). Deletions cut 6 bases from V and 1 base from J, with 15 bases between.

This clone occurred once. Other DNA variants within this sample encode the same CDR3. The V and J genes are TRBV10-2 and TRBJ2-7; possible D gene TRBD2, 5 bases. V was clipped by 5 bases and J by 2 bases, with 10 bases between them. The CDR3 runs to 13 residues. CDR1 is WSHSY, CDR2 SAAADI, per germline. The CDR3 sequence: CASSPGLAYEQYF. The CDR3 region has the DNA TGCGCCAGCAGTCCTGGACTGGCCTACGAGCAGTACTTC.

The CDR3 region is CASSPRGQSYEQYF. In nucleotides, the CDR3 is TGCGCCAGCAGCCCCAGGGGGCAATCCTACGAGCAGTACTTC. The rearrangement uses TRBV4-1 and TRBJ2-7, with 8 bases lining up with TRBD1. This CDR3 comprises 14 residues. CDR1 MGHRA and CDR2 YSYEKL come from the germline V gene. V trimming: 4 bases; J trimming: 1 base; junction bases outside the gene matches: 3.

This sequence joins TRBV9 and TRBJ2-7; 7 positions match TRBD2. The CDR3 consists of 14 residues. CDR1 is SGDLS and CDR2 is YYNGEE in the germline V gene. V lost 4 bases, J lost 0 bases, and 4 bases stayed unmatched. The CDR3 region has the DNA TGTGCCAGCAGCTCCGGCGGGGGCTCCTACGAGCAGTACTTC. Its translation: CASSSGGGSYEQYF.

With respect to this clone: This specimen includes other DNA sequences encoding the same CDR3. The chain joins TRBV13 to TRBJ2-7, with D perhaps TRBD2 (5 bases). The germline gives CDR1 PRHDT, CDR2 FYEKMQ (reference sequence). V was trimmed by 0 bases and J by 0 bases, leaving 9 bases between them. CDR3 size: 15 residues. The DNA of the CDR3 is TGTGCCAGCAGCTTAGGCGGGGTTAGCTCCTACGAGCAGTACTTC. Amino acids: CASSLGGVSSYEQYF.

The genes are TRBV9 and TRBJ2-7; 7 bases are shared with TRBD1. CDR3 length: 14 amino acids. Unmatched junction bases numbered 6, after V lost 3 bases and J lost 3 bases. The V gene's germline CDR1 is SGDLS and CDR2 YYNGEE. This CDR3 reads CASSAFTGDYEQYF. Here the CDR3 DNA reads TGTGCCAGCAGCGCGTTCACAGGGGACTACGAGCAGTACTTC. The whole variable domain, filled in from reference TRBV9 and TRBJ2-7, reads DSGVTQTPKHLITATGQRVTLRCSPRSGDLSVYWYQQSLDQGLQFLIQYYNGEERAKGNILERFSAQQFPDLHSELNLSSLELGDSALYFCASSAFTGDYEQYFGPGTRLTVT.

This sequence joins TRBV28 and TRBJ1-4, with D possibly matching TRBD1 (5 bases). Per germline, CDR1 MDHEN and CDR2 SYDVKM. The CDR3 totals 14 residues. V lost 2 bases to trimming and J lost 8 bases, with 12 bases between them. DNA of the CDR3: TGTGCCAGCAGTTTAGTCGGGACGGCCGAAAAACTGTTTTTT. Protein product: CASSLVGTAEKLFF.

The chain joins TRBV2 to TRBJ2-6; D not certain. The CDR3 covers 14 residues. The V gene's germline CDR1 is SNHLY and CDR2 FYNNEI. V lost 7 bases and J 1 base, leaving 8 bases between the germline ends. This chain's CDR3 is CASIGVSGANVLTF. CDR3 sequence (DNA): TGTGCCAGCATTGGGGTTTCTGGGGCCAACGTCCTGACTTTC.

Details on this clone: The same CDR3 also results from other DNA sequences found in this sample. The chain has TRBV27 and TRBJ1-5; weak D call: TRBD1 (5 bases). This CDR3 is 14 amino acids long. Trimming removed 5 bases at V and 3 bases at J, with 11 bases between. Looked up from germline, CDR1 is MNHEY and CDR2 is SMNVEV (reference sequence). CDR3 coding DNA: TGTGCCAGCAGTCCGGGGCTCCCCAATCAGCCCCAGCATTTT. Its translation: CASSPGLPNQPQHF.

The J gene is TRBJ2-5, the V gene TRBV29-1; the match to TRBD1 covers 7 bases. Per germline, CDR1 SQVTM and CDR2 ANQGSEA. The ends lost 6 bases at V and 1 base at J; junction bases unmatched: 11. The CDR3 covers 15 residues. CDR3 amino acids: CSVDELGTAQETQYF. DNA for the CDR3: TGCAGCGTCGATGAACTTGGGACAGCCCAAGAGACCCAGTACTTC.

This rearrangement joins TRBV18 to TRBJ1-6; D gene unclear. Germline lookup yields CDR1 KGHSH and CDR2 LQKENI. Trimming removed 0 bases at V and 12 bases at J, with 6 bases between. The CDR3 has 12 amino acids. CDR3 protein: CASSPPDGPLHF. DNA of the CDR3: TGTGCCAGCTCACCACCGGACGGACCCCTCCACTTT.

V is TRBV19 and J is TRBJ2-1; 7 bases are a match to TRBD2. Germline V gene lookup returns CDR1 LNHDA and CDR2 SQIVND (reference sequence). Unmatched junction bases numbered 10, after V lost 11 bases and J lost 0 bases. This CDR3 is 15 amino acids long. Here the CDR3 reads CAAGRGGSSYNEQFF. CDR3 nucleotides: TGTGCCGCCGGGCGGGGAGGGAGCTCCTACAATGAGCAGTTCTTC. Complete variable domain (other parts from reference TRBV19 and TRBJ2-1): DGGITQSPKYLFRKEGQNVTLSCEQNLNHDAMYWYRQDPGQGLRLIYYSQIVNDFQKGDIAEGYSVSREKKESFPLTVTSAQKNPTAFYLCAAGRGGSSYNEQFFGPGTRLTVL.

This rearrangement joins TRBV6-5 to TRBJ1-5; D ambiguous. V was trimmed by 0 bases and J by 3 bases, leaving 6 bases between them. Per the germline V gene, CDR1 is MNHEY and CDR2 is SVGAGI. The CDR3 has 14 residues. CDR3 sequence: CASSYSGPNQPQHF. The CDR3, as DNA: TGTGCCAGCAGTTACTCGGGTCCCAATCAGCCCCAGCATTTT.

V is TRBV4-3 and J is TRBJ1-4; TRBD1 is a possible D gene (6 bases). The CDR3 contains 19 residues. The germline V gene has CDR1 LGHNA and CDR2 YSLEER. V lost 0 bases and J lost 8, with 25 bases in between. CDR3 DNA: TGCGCCAGCAGCCAAGATGTGGTAGGGGGGGCGCGTTTGGGAGAAAAACTGTTTTTT. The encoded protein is CASSQDVVGGARLGEKLFF.

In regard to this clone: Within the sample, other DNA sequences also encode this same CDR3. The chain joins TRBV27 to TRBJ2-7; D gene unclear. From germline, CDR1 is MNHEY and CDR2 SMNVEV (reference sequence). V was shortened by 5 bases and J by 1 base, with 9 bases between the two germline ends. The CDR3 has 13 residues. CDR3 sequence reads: CASSQDTSYEQYF. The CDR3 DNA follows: TGTGCCAGCAGTCAAGACACGTCCTACGAGCAGTACTTC.

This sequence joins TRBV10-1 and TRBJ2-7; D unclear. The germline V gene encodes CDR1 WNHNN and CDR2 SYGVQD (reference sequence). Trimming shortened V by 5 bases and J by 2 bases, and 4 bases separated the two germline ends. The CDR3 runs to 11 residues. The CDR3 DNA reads TGCGCCAGCAGTTGGACCTACGAGCAGTACTTC. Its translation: CASSWTYEQYF.

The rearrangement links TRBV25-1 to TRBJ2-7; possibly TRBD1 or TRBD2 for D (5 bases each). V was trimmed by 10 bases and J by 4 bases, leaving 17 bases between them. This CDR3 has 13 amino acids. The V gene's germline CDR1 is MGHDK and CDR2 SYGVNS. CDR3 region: CATLGTSPYEQYF. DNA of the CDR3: TGTGCCACCCTAGGGACGTCCCCGTACGAGCAGTACTTC.

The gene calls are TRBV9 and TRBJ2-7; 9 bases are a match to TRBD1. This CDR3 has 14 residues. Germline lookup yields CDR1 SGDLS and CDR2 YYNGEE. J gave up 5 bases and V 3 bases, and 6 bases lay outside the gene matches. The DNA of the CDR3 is TGTGCCAGCAGCGACGGGACAGGGTACAACGAGCAGTACTTC. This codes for CASSDGTGYNEQYF.

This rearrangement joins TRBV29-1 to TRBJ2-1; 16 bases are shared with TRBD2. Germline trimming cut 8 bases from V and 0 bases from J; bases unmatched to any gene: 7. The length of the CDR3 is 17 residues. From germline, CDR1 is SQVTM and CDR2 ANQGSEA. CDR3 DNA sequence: TGCAGCTCCAGGGGACTAGCGGGGGGGAGCTCCTACAATGAGCAGTTCTTC. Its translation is CSSRGLAGGSSYNEQFF.

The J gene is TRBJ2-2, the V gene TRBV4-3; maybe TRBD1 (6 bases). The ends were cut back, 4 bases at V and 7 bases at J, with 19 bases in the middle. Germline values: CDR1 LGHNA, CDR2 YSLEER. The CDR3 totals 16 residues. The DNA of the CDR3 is TGCGCCAGCAGCCCAACGGACAGCTCGGGCGGCGGGGAGCTGTTTTTT. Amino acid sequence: CASSPTDSSGGGELFF.

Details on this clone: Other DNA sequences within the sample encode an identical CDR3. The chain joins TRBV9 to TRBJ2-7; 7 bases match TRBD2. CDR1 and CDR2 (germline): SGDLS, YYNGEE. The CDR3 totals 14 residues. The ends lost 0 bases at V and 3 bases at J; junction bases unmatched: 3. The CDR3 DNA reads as TGTGCCAGCAGCGTAGCAGCGGGGAACTACGAGCAGTACTTC. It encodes CASSVAAGNYEQYF.

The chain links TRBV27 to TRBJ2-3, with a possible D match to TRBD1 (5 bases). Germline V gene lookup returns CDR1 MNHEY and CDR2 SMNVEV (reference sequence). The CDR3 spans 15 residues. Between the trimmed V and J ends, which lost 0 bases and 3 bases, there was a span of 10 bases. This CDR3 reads CASSLSVQGTDTQYF. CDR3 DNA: TGTGCCAGCAGTTTATCGGTCCAGGGTACAGATACGCAGTATTTT.

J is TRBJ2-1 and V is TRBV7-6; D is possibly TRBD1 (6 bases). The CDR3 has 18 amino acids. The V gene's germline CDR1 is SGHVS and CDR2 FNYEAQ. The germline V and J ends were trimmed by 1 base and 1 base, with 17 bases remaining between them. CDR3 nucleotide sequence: TGTGCCAGCAGCTTAGAAGCCTTTTTGGGGGCTTCCTACAATGAGCAGTTCTTC. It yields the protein CASSLEAFLGASYNEQFF.

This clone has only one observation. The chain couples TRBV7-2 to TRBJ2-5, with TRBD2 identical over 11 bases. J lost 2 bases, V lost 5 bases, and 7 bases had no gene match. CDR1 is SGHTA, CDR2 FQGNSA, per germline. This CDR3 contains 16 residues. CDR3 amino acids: CASSTVAGGQQETQYF. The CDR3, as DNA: TGTGCCAGCAGCACCGTAGCGGGAGGGCAACAAGAGACCCAGTACTTC.

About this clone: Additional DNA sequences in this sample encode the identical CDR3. The CDR3 region has the DNA TGTGCCAGCAGTTACGGACAGGGGGCTTACGAGCAGTACTTC. The encoded protein is CASSYGQGAYEQYF. The chain uses TRBV6-5 and TRBJ2-7, with 11 bases lining up with TRBD1. J gave up 4 bases and V 2 bases, and 1 base lay outside the gene matches. This CDR3 is built from 14 residues. Germline loops: CDR1 MNHEY, CDR2 SVGAGI.